The source of this T cell receptor (beta chain) is a study of pediatric ulcerative colitis. CDR3 length equals 14 residues. The germline V gene encodes CDR1 KGHSH and CDR2 LQKENI. The trim removed 5 bases at V and 7 bases at J, leaving 6 bases unmatched. The survey-level immunoSEQ assay was used. Sequencing depth was up to 500,000 reads per sample. Using immunoSEQ multiplex PCR, the repertoire was profiled, and TCRdb retains in-frame clones only, with some absent. Among about 64,000 clones, about 90% were seen once, and the ten largest hold roughly 3%. The origin of this receptor is a boy aged 5-17 years with severe ulcerative colitis. The chain joins TRBV18 to TRBJ2-1, with 9 bases identical to TRBD2. Specimen: blood. The CDR3 sequence is CASSGTSLTNEQFF. The CDR3 region has the DNA TGTGCCAGCTCAGGGACTAGCTTGACAAATGAGCAGTTCTTC.